This is a list of T cell receptor beta chains from one sample in a study of blood T cells in healthy people across ages. TCRdb itself ran the 5' RACE reads through MiXCR, one entry per CDR3 protein. The repertoire consists of around 1.5 million distinct CDR3 sequences, with 55% to 75% occurring once and the leading ten covering 5% to 7%. Sequencing was performed on blood. The receptors stem from a man in his late teens or twenties in good health. Each CDR3 is given with its conserved first and last residue. A D gene is named only where the DNA matches it firmly. Clone size is not always given. Where it is, it says once, few, many or a class for expanded clones.

d_call	clone_size	v_call	j_call	cdr3_aa	cdr3_nt
NA	NA	TRBV14	TRBJ1-4	CASSPTRAANEKLFF	TGTGCCAGCAGCCCAACCAGGGCTGCTAATGAAAAACTGTTTTTT
TRBD2	NA	TRBV12-3/TRBV12-4	TRBJ2-5	CASSFVSGRIGEQYF	TGTGCCAGCAGTTTTGTTAGCGGGAGGATTGGGGAGCAGTACTTC
NA	NA	TRBV4-1	TRBJ2-1	CASSSEGEYNEQFF	TGCGCCAGCAGTTCCGAGGGCGAGTACAATGAGCAGTTCTTC
NA	NA	TRBV5-6	TRBJ2-1	CASSLGPAHPNEQFF	TGTGCCAGCAGCTTGGGCCCAGCCCATCCCAATGAGCAGTTCTTC
NA	few	TRBV5-1	TRBJ2-7	CARAGAYEQYF	TGCGCCAGGGCAGGGGCTTACGAGCAGTACTTC
NA	NA	TRBV5-6	TRBJ1-1	CASSRTGTSTEAFF	TGTGCCAGCAGCCGGACCGGGACAAGCACTGAAGCTTTCTTT
NA	NA	TRBV20-1	TRBJ1-1	CSARKGIMNTEAFF	TGCAGTGCTAGGAAAGGGATTATGAACACTGAAGCTTTCTTT
TRBD2	NA	TRBV28	TRBJ2-7	CASSLGLGGGGYEQYF	TGTGCCAGCAGTTTAGGGCTCGGGGGGGGCGGATACGAGCAGTACTTC
NA	few	TRBV4-1	TRBJ2-7	CASSQEPGPSSYEQYF	TGCGCCAGCAGCCAAGAACCGGGACCGAGCTCCTACGAGCAGTACTTC
TRBD1	NA	TRBV7-9	TRBJ1-1	CASGVTGVTEAFF	TGTGCCAGCGGAGTAACAGGGGTCACCGAAGCTTTCTTT
TRBD1	NA	TRBV12-3/TRBV12-4	TRBJ2-7	CASSPILGQGPYEQYF	TGTGCCAGCAGTCCAATCTTAGGACAGGGGCCCTACGAGCAGTACTTC
TRBD1	once	TRBV7-9	TRBJ1-3	CASSDRDRGQEAGNTIYF	TGTGCCAGCAGCGACCGGGACAGGGGGCAGGAAGCTGGAAACACCATATATTTT
NA	few	TRBV29-1	TRBJ2-2	CSVSLNTGELFF	TGCAGCGTGAGCTTGAACACCGGGGAGCTGTTTTTT
NA	NA	TRBV27	TRBJ2-7	CASSLRGLAYEQYF	TGTGCCAGCAGTTTACGGGGGTTAGCCTACGAGCAGTACTTC
NA	NA	TRBV6-2/TRBV6-3	TRBJ1-1	CASSYVEGRTEAFF	TGTGCCAGCAGTTACGTGGAGGGACGCACTGAAGCTTTCTTT
NA	NA	TRBV20-1	TRBJ1-3	CSARLISIDSGNTIYF	TGCAGTGCTAGATTAATAAGTATCGACTCTGGAAACACCATATATTTT
NA	NA	TRBV11-2	TRBJ2-1	CASSHYTVEHYF	TGTGCCAGCAGCCACTACACGGTCGAGCATTACTTC
TRBD1	NA	TRBV5-1	TRBJ2-7	CASSPLTGPNTYEQYF	TGCGCCAGCAGCCCTTTGACAGGGCCTAACACCTACGAGCAGTACTTC
NA	NA	TRBV6-5	TRBJ2-1	CASSYGANYNEQFF	TGTGCCAGCAGTTACGGGGCAAACTACAATGAGCAGTTCTTC
NA	NA	TRBV20-1	TRBJ2-6	CSAPGGPWTGSGANVLTF	TGCAGTGCCCCGGGAGGTCCGTGGACAGGGTCTGGGGCCAACGTCCTGACTTTC
NA	NA	TRBV6-5	TRBJ1-6	CASSYSTPTPNSPLHF	TGTGCCAGCAGTTACTCCACGCCAACCCCTAATTCACCCCTCCACTTT
TRBD1	few	TRBV2	TRBJ1-2	CASQGLDLGTVHGYTF	TGTGCCAGCCAGGGGTTAGATCTTGGGACAGTTCATGGCTACACCTTC
TRBD1	few	TRBV12-3/TRBV12-4	TRBJ1-5	CASKRDRATQPQHF	TGTGCCAGCAAGCGGGACAGGGCCACCCAGCCCCAGCATTTT
TRBD1	many	TRBV5-5	TRBJ2-7	CASSLRTGPPYEQYF	TGTGCCAGCAGCTTAAGGACAGGGCCCCCCTACGAGCAGTACTTC
NA	NA	TRBV4-1	TRBJ2-6	CASRLQSSGANVLTF	TGCGCCAGCAGATTACAGAGCTCTGGGGCCAACGTCCTGACTTTC
TRBD1	NA	TRBV13	TRBJ2-1	CASSSLNKRTGGAHNEQFF	TGTGCCAGCAGCTCACTTAATAAGAGGACAGGGGGCGCACACAATGAGCAGTTCTTC
NA	few	TRBV7-2	TRBJ2-3	CASTLGSSRADTQYF	TGTGCCAGCACCCTTGGGAGTAGCCGCGCAGATACGCAGTATTTT
NA	NA	TRBV2	TRBJ2-2	CASSAQPGTGELFF	TGTGCCAGCAGTGCTCAACCGGGCACCGGGGAGCTGTTTTTT
TRBD1	NA	TRBV2	TRBJ1-6	CASINDRGRNSPLHF	TGTGCCAGCATTAATGACAGGGGCCGGAATTCACCCCTCCACTTT
NA	NA	TRBV7-8	TRBJ2-1	CASSARIHPYNEQFF	TGTGCCAGCAGCGCTCGGATCCATCCCTACAATGAGCAGTTCTTC
NA	NA	TRBV20-1	TRBJ2-7	CSARLRGSYEQYF	TGCAGTGCTAGACTTCGGGGCTCCTACGAGCAGTACTTC
NA	NA	TRBV13	TRBJ2-7	CASSSTGTPYEQYF	TGTGCCAGCAGCTCAACAGGGACCCCCTACGAGCAGTACTTC
TRBD2	NA	TRBV4-1	TRBJ2-3	CASSQGPFTSGGSTETQYF	TGCGCCAGCAGCCAAGGGCCTTTTACTAGCGGGGGTAGCACAGAGACGCAGTATTTT
NA	many	TRBV7-9	TRBJ2-3	CASRPGDGTDTQYF	TGTGCCAGCAGGCCGGGAGATGGCACAGATACGCAGTATTTT
NA	NA	TRBV28	TRBJ2-1	CASIPSLGYSEQFF	TGTGCCAGCATTCCCTCGTTGGGATACAGTGAGCAGTTCTTC
NA	few	TRBV7-2	TRBJ2-1	CASSLRGVQFF	TGTGCCAGCAGCTTGAGGGGGGTGCAGTTCTTC
TRBD2	once	TRBV4-1	TRBJ2-5	CASSQGGLAVEAQYF	TGCGCCAGCAGCCAAGGAGGGCTAGCGGTTGAGGCCCAGTACTTC
NA	few	TRBV20-1	TRBJ2-7	CSARDRSISSYEQYF	TGCAGTGCTAGAGATCGCAGTATTTCCAGCTACGAGCAGTACTTC
NA	NA	TRBV28	TRBJ2-7	CASSFGDGKFYEQYF	TGTGCCAGCAGTTTCGGTGACGGGAAATTCTACGAGCAGTACTTC
NA	NA	TRBV11-3	TRBJ1-1	CASSLDGSGTEAFF	TGTGCCAGCAGCTTAGACGGGTCTGGCACTGAAGCTTTCTTT
NA	NA	TRBV7-9	TRBJ2-2	CASSFRDFGFGGELFF	TGTGCCAGCAGCTTTCGGGACTTCGGCTTCGGGGGGGAGCTGTTTTTT
TRBD2	NA	TRBV20-1	TRBJ2-7	CSARDGTGGLYEQYF	TGCAGTGCTAGAGATGGAACGGGAGGCCTCTACGAGCAGTACTTC